One sample yielded the 7 T cell receptor beta chains listed below, sequenced in a study of PD-L1 blockade in urothelial cancer. Profiling relied on immunoSEQ multiplex PCR, and the TCRdb table lists in-frame clones only, not all of them. The table records approximately 100,000 clones, about 85% of them present only once. The sample here was PBMCs, taken around atezolizumab (anti-PD-L1) treatment. These receptors were obtained from a man aged 50 to 59 with urothelial cancer.

V gene TRBV28 combines with J gene TRBJ1-2; 8 nucleotides agree with TRBD1. CDR1 and CDR2 (germline): MDHEN, SYDVKM. The J segment lost 6 bases and the V segment lost 3 bases, leaving 6 bases of the junction unmatched. There are 14 residues in the CDR3. For the CDR3, the DNA is TGTGCCAGCAGTTTTTACGCAGGGGGCGATGGCTACACCTTC. The encoded protein is CASSFYAGGDGYTF.

The V call is TRBV19, the J call TRBJ1-2; 10 positions agree with TRBD1. Germline CDR1 and CDR2: LNHDA and SQIVND (reference sequence). The CDR3 contains 16 residues. J lost 4 bases, V lost 6 bases, and 11 bases had no gene match. CDR3: CASSRIRDRGFYGYTF. As DNA, the CDR3 is TGTGCCAGTAGCCGAATCCGGGACAGGGGATTCTATGGCTACACCTTC.

This chain uses TRBV6-5 with TRBJ2-7; TRBD1 is a possible D gene (5 bases). In germline, CDR1 is MNHEY, CDR2 SVGAGI. V shed 3 bases and J shed 2 bases, with 17 bases lying between them. This CDR3 region has 16 residues. The CDR3 coding sequence is TGTGCCAGCAGTTATAATACTGGACACGGGCCCTACGAGCAGTACTTC. Encoded protein: CASSYNTGHGPYEQYF.

The chain links TRBV5-6 to TRBJ1-2; D unclear. Germline V gene data show CDR1 as SGHDT and CDR2 as YYEEEE. V lost 1 base and J 2 bases, leaving 15 bases between the germline ends. CDR3 length: 16 residues. CDR3 bases: TGTGCCAGCAGCTTGTTTTTTAGCAGCCTCAACTATGGCTACACCTTC. Amino acid sequence: CASSLFFSSLNYGYTF. Full variable domain (remainder filled in from reference TRBV5-6 and TRBJ1-2): DAGVTQSPTHLIKTRGQQVTLRCSPKSGHDTVSWYQQALGQGPQFIFQYYEEEERQRGNFPDRFSGHQFPNYSSELNVNALLLGDSALYLCASSLFFSSLNYGYTFGSGTRLTVV.

The count of this clone is one. V gene TRBV18 combines with J gene TRBJ2-3, with TRBD2 matching over 7 bases. V lost 3 bases to trimming and J lost 2 bases; unmatched junction nucleotides: 11. Germline V gene lookup returns CDR1 KGHSH and CDR2 LQKENI. The CDR3 is 17 residues long. CDR3 in amino acids: CASSPRVLAEITDTQYF. CDR3 DNA sequence: TGTGCCAGCTCACCTCGGGTCCTAGCGGAAATCACAGATACGCAGTATTTT.

The rearrangement uses TRBV5-1 and TRBJ1-2, with a possible D match to TRBD1 (6 bases). CDR3 length equals 15 residues. CDR1 is SGHRS, CDR2 YFSETQ, per germline. V was trimmed by 4 bases and J by 4 bases, leaving 17 bases between them. The CDR3 bases are TGCGCCAGCAGCCTGGACGGGGGGACAAGCTATGGCTACACCTTC. This gives the protein CASSLDGGTSYGYTF.

The V call is TRBV6-4, the J call TRBJ1-4, with 8 positions matching TRBD1. The CDR3 loop spans 15 amino acids. Germline CDR1 and CDR2: MRHNA and SNTAGT. The V gene end was trimmed by 10 bases and the J gene end by 8 bases; junction bases not matched to a gene: 15. CDR3 in amino acids: CATRGLWTGTEKLFF. In DNA, the CDR3 is TGTGCCACACGAGGGCTCTGGACAGGGACCGAAAAACTGTTTTTT.